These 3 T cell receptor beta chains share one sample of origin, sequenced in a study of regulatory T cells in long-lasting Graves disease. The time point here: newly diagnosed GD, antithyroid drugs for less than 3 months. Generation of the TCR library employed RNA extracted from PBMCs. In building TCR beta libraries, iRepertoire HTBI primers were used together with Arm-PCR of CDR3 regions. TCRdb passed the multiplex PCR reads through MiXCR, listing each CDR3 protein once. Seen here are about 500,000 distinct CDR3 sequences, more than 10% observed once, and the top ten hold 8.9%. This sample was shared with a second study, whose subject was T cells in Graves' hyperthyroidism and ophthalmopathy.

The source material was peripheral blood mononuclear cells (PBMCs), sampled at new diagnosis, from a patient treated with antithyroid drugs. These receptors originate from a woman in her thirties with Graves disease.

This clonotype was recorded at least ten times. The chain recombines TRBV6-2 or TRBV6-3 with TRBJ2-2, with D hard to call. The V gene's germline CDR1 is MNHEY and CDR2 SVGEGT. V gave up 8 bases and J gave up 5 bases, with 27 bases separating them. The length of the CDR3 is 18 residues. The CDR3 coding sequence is TGTGCCAGCGGAATACCGTCCCCCACTTATCCGTCTACCGGGGAGCTGTTTTTT. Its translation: CASGIPSPTYPSTGELFF.

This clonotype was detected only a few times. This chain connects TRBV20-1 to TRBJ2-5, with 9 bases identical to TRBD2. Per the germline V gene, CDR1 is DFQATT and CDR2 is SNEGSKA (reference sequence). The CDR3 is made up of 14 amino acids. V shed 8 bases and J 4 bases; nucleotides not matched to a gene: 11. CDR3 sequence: CSPDVGGRGETQYF. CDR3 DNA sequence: TGCAGTCCAGACGTCGGCGGGAGGGGAGAGACCCAGTACTTC.

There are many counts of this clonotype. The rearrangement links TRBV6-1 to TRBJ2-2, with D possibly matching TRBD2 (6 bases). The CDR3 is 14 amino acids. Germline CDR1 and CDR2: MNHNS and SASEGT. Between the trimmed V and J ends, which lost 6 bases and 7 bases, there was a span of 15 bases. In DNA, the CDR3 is TGTGCCAGCAGGGAGGGGACTTGGGTCGGGGAGCTGTTTTTT. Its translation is CASREGTWVGELFF.